The T cell receptor beta chain under discussion was sequenced for a study of blood T cells in healthy people across ages. Points from the study as a whole: The long-lived group displayed more naive CD4+ cells, plus higher diversity, than the aged donors did.

V gave up 8 bases and J gave up 5 bases; unmatched junction bases: 12. Germline V lookup: CDR1 SNHLY, CDR2 FYNNEI. The CDR3 has 15 amino acids. About this clonotype itself: Its antigen is still unknown.

With a J-beta primer mix and a sample-barcoded 5' primer, a second PCR ran about 6 to 11 cycles. TCRdb re-called the 5' RACE reads through MiXCR, storing one row per CDR3 protein. The profile shows around 320,000 distinct CDR3 sequences, less than 30% of them singletons. The specimen sequenced was blood. This receptor was taken from a woman between 70 and 85 years old in good health. The V gene is TRBV2, the J gene TRBJ1-2; the match to TRBD1 covers 9 bases. CDR3 bases: TGTGCCAGCTCCCAGGGGGGACAGGGCCGTTATGGCTACACCTTC. It yields the protein CASSQGGQGRYGYTF.